Below, 26 T cell receptor beta chains from the same sample are listed, as sequenced in a study of early stage breast cancer tumors. The repertoire was sequenced with immunoSEQ multiplex PCR; TCRdb's copy has only in-frame clones and lacks some. Of fewer than 70,000 clones listed, about 85% are singletons. Sequencing used blood. These receptor sequences come from a person aged 40-50 years with breast cancer.

The chain links TRBV5-1 to TRBJ2-1; 7 nucleotides line up with TRBD2. CDR3 size: 18 residues. V lost 1 base to trimming and J lost 5 bases; unmatched junction nucleotides: 15. Germline V gene sequence: CDR1 SGHRS, CDR2 YFSETQ. CDR3: CASSLTSGRGTKNNEQFF. The CDR3 DNA is TGCGCCAGCAGCTTGACCTCAGGGCGGGGGACTAAAAACAATGAGCAGTTCTTC.

DNA for the CDR3: TGTGCCAGTAGTGCGATCCTCCAATATAGCAATCAGCCCCAGCATTTT. It is translated as CASSAILQYSNQPQHF. This sequence joins TRBV19 and TRBJ1-5; D uncertain. CDR1 and CDR2 (germline): LNHDA, SQIVND (reference sequence). The length of the CDR3 is 16 residues. V was clipped by 5 bases and J by 0 bases, with 14 bases between them.

The chain couples TRBV28 to TRBJ2-7; 7 bases are a match to TRBD2. Germline V gene data show CDR1 as MDHEN and CDR2 as SYDVKM. The CDR3 covers 15 residues. The trim removed 6 bases at V and 0 bases at J, leaving 8 bases unmatched. In DNA form, the CDR3 reads TGTGCCAGCAGCCAAACTAGCGCTTCCTCCTACGAGCAGTACTTC. Translated, it gives CASSQTSASSYEQYF.

The CDR3 loop is CASSLGVSGRQETQYF. In DNA, the CDR3 is TGTGCCAGCAGCTTAGGGGTTAGCGGGAGACAGGAGACCCAGTACTTC. The chain recombines TRBV7-3 with TRBJ2-5; 9 bases are a match to TRBD2. Germline values: CDR1 SGHTA, CDR2 FQGTGA. CDR3 size: 16 residues. Trimming took 2 bases from V and 5 from J; bases not matched to a gene: 9.

The J gene is TRBJ2-7, the V gene TRBV14; 10 bases fit TRBD1. The germline CDR1 and CDR2 sequences are SGHDN and FVKESK. There are 16 residues in the CDR3. V lost 4 bases and J lost 1; bases outside the gene matches: 7. Written as DNA, the CDR3 is TGTGCCAGCAGCCCCCATTGGACAGGGGGTTCCTACGAGCAGTACTTC. Its translation: CASSPHWTGGSYEQYF.

This clone is a singleton in its sample. The V call is TRBV6-5, the J call TRBJ2-3; possible D gene TRBD2, 5 bases. V was pared by 3 bases and J by 1 base, with 11 bases between. CDR3 size: 15 residues. Per the germline V gene, CDR1 is MNHEY and CDR2 is SVGAGI. This CDR3 is CASSYMGRGTDTQYF. CDR3 in DNA: TGTGCCAGCAGTTATATGGGGAGAGGCACAGATACGCAGTATTTT.

The V and J genes are TRBV5-1 and TRBJ1-1, with unresolved D. Germline V gene lookup returns CDR1 SGHRS and CDR2 YFSETQ. This CDR3 has 14 amino acids. With 1 base removed from V and 1 base from J, the gap between germline ends came to 8 bases. The CDR3 DNA is TGCGCCAGCAGCTTGAGTCCAGCGAACACTGAAGCTTTCTTT. Its translation: CASSLSPANTEAFF.

The chain employs TRBV15 and TRBJ1-1; the D gene is possibly TRBD1 (6 bases). Trimming stripped 1 base from V and 4 bases from J, with 13 bases between. Germline loops: CDR1 LNHNV, CDR2 YYDKDF (reference sequence). This CDR3 is 15 amino acids long. CDR3 amino acids: CATSRGRDTGTEAFF. The CDR3 region has the DNA TGTGCCACCAGCAGAGGCCGGGACACGGGCACTGAAGCTTTCTTT.

The V gene is TRBV18, the J gene TRBJ2-1; perhaps TRBD1 as D (6 bases). CDR1 and CDR2 (germline): KGHSH, LQKENI. Trimming took off 6 bases at V and 10 bases at J, with 22 bases between the two ends. The CDR3 runs to 15 residues. The CDR3 nucleotides are TGTGCCAGCTCCCGTGGGACACTCAACCCGGGGGAGCAGTTCTTC. Translated, it gives CASSRGTLNPGEQFF.

V is TRBV28 and J is TRBJ1-2; weak D call: TRBD1 (6 bases). V lost 3 bases to trimming and J lost 2 bases, with 13 bases between them. This CDR3 is built from 15 residues. CDR1 is MDHEN, CDR2 SYDVKM, per germline. CDR3 amino acids: CASSFPGHQNYGYTF. CDR3 coding DNA: TGTGCCAGCAGTTTTCCGGGACACCAGAACTATGGCTACACCTTC.

The CDR3 DNA sequence: TGTGCCAGCAGTTACTGGATGAACACTGAAGCTTTCTTT. As protein: CASSYWMNTEAFF. V usage is TRBV6-5 and J usage is TRBJ1-1; D remains ambiguous. Between the trimmed V and J ends, which lost 1 base and 0 bases, there was a span of 3 bases. Germline CDR1 MNHEY, CDR2 SVGAGI. This CDR3 is 13 amino acids long.

The chain has TRBV7-9 and TRBJ1-4; 7 nucleotides line up with TRBD1. The V segment lost 3 bases and the J segment 7 bases; nucleotides outside the gene matches: 8. This CDR3 is 15 amino acids long. The V gene's germline CDR1 is SEHNR and CDR2 FQNEAQ (reference sequence). The CDR3 region has the DNA TGTGCCAGCAGCTTGGTAGGGGGCCAGGTTGAAAAACTGTTTTTT. Translation gives CASSLVGGQVEKLFF.

The CDR3 bases are TGTGCCAGCAGCTTTATTTTCTCGGAGACCCAGTACTTC. Amino acids: CASSFIFSETQYF. The chain has TRBV11-2 and TRBJ2-5; D gene ambiguous. Germline CDR1 is SGHAT and CDR2 is FQNNGV. This CDR3 is built from 13 residues. V was cut by 3 bases and J by 5 bases, with 10 bases left in between.

V usage is TRBV9 and J usage is TRBJ2-7; a possible D gene is TRBD2 (5 bases). Germline assignment: CDR1 SGDLS and CDR2 YYNGEE. The CDR3 is made up of 13 amino acids. Trimming removed 4 bases at V and 3 bases at J, with 11 bases between. The CDR3 region has the DNA TGTGCCAGCAGCCCGCTTGGACTCTACGAGCAGTACTTC. The encoded protein is CASSPLGLYEQYF.

In its sample, this clone was seen once. The chain couples TRBV28 to TRBJ1-3; 7 bases agree with TRBD1. The CDR3 loop spans 15 amino acids. The trim removed 5 bases at V and 2 bases at J, leaving 6 bases unmatched. Germline CDR1 reads MDHEN; CDR2 reads SYDVKM. The CDR3 DNA sequence: TGTGCCAGCAGTCTCCCCGGGACAGCTGGAAACACCATATATTTT. It encodes CASSLPGTAGNTIYF.

V and J are TRBV7-8 and TRBJ1-2; D gene uncertain. Germline loops: CDR1 SGHVS, CDR2 FQNEAQ. The CDR3 has 12 amino acids. V was trimmed by 1 base and J by 7 bases, leaving 7 bases between them. The CDR3 DNA sequence: TGTGCCAGCAGCTTAGTCGGCAGTGGCTACACCTTC. Protein product: CASSLVGSGYTF.

The V and J genes are TRBV18 and TRBJ2-1, with D hard to call. Germline V CDR1 and CDR2: KGHSH, LQKENI. The CDR3 totals 11 residues. Trimming shortened V by 6 bases and J by 2 bases, and 2 bases separated the two germline ends. CDR3: CASSPYNEQFF. Written as DNA, the CDR3 is TGTGCCAGCTCCCCCTACAATGAGCAGTTCTTC. The variable domain in full, completed from reference TRBV18 and TRBJ2-1, reads NAGVMQNPRHLVRRRGQEARLRCSPMKGHSHVYWYRQLPEEGLKFMVYLQKENIIDESGMPKERFSAEFPKEGPSILRIQQVVRGDSAAYFCASSPYNEQFFGPGTRLTVL.

The rearrangement uses TRBV7-3 and TRBJ1-1; 9 nucleotides line up with TRBD1. Germline V gene lookup returns CDR1 SGHTA and CDR2 FQGTGA. The CDR3 spans 16 residues. Unmatched junction bases numbered 10, after V lost 5 bases and J lost 3 bases. CDR3 sequence reads: CASSPGTGRKHTEAFF. CDR3 nucleotide sequence: TGTGCCAGCAGCCCCGGGACAGGGCGGAAACACACTGAAGCTTTCTTT.

The chain uses TRBV4-1 and TRBJ1-6; D is possibly TRBD1 (5 bases). The V gene lost 5 bases and the J gene lost 5 bases, with 19 bases spanning the gap. CDR1 is MGHRA, CDR2 YSYEKL, per germline. This CDR3 spans 17 amino acids. CDR3 nucleotide sequence: TGCGCCAGCAGCTTTATACTACGGGGCACCGATAATTCACCCCTCCACTTT. Encoded protein: CASSFILRGTDNSPLHF.

This chain uses TRBV6-5 with TRBJ2-6; D not resolved. The germline V gene encodes CDR1 MNHEY and CDR2 SVGAGI. CDR3 length: 15 residues. The V and J ends lost 5 bases and 3 bases respectively, with 11 bases between them. The CDR3 reads CASSRAGGGANVLTF. In DNA form, the CDR3 reads TGTGCCAGCAGTCGGGCCGGTGGTGGGGCCAACGTCCTGACTTTC.

The J gene is TRBJ2-3, the V gene TRBV6-1; 7 bases are a match to TRBD1. The CDR3 is made up of 15 amino acids. The V and J ends lost 0 bases and 6 bases, in that order; junction bases with no gene match: 6. From germline, CDR1 is MNHNS and CDR2 SASEGT. The DNA for the CDR3 is TGTGCCAGCAGTGAAGCGCTGGGGACAGCCGATACGCAGTATTTT. It yields the protein CASSEALGTADTQYF.

The chain joins TRBV6-5 to TRBJ2-2, with TRBD2 matching over 7 bases. The CDR3 sequence is 16 residues long. V shed 1 base and J 1 base; nucleotides not matched to a gene: 3. Germline lookup yields CDR1 MNHEY and CDR2 SVGAGI. The CDR3 is CASSYFLAENTGELFF. The CDR3 DNA follows: TGTGCCAGCAGTTACTTTCTAGCGGAGAACACCGGGGAGCTGTTTTTT.

The V call is TRBV28, the J call TRBJ1-2; D gene ambiguous. Germline values: CDR1 MDHEN, CDR2 SYDVKM. The germline V and J ends were trimmed by 3 bases and 3 bases, with 5 bases remaining between them. The CDR3 spans 12 residues. CDR3 protein: CASSFADYGYTF. The CDR3, as DNA: TGTGCCAGCAGTTTTGCCGACTATGGCTACACCTTC.

There are a few counts of this clone. The V gene is TRBV6-1, the J gene TRBJ1-5; no reliable D call. CDR3 length: 15 residues. The germline CDR1 and CDR2 sequences are MNHNS and SASEGT. V lost 2 bases and J lost 7, with 15 bases in between. The CDR3 nucleotides are TGTGCCAGCAGTGAAAATCGCGGAGGGAGGCAGCCCCAGCATTTT. Encoded protein: CASSENRGGRQPQHF.

The V gene is TRBV27, the J gene TRBJ1-5; D is unclear. This CDR3 is built from 13 residues. In germline, CDR1 is MNHEY, CDR2 SMNVEV (reference sequence). V lost 6 bases and J 0 bases, leaving 6 bases between the germline ends. CDR3 in DNA: TGTGCCAGCAGGCAGTATAGCAATCAGCCCCAGCATTTT. Its protein is CASRQYSNQPQHF.

The rearrangement joins TRBV7-3 to TRBJ2-5, with 7 bases fitting TRBD1. CDR3 size: 14 residues. The junction had 5 bases not matched to a gene; V was cut back by 5 bases and J by 2 bases. Germline V gene sequence: CDR1 SGHTA, CDR2 FQGTGA. CDR3 protein: CASSPGTAQETQYF. In DNA, the CDR3 is TGTGCCAGCAGCCCCGGGACAGCACAAGAGACCCAGTACTTC.